These T cell receptor beta chains were read from a single sample in a study of T cell repertoires in cytomegalovirus infection. TCRdb passed the reads through MiXCR, listing each CDR3 protein once. Among roughly 240,000 distinct CDR3 sequences listed, approximately 7% were seen once. The specimen was PBMCs. The receptors were sampled from a human donor in good health (CMV status not recorded). Some clones in this sample may be carry-over from other donors' samples. Each CDR3 is given without its conserved first and last residue. Clone size is not always given. Where it is, it says once, few, many or a class for expanded clones.

v_call	clone_size	cdr3_aa
TRBV25-1	many	ASSESRTIQPQH
TRBV29-1	many	SATGDSMNTEAF
TRBV7-9	many	ASSLLATQETQY
TRBV5-5	many	ASSLTGGETQY
TRBV28	many	ASSLLLGNTEAF
TRBV5-6	many	ASSLSGGPSSYNEQF
TRBV4-1	many	ASSQELAANTGELF
TRBV7-2	many	ASSTRQGGTEAF
TRBV7-2	many	ASSLRHFNEQF
TRBV7-9	many	ASSLDRLSSYNEQF
TRBV7-2	many	ASSLDRRGTEAF
TRBV7-2	many	ASSLVRGGQPQH
TRBV5-1	many	ASSLFETGIADTQY
TRBV28	-	ASSSKRGVSYEQY
TRBV12-3/TRBV12-4	many	ASSLKGGSLAKNIQY
TRBV27	many	ASSLTIGAGELF
TRBV2	-	ASSNTGGDTEAF
TRBV28	many	ASSRNNQPQH
TRBV5-1	many	ASSSSSRGSSYEQY
TRBV19	-	ASSIGEAGANVLT
TRBV5-6	many	ASSLLDRGQETQY
TRBV5-6	-	ASSWGTRVTEAF
TRBV6-1	many	ASSKGGYEQY
TRBV18	many	ASSSGTGIGNTIY
TRBV29-1	many	SVGQAGETQY
TRBV6-2/TRBV6-3	many	ASSHTSGGYNEQF
TRBV7-2	many	ASSAHGNTEAF
TRBV19	-	ATNHPGDQETQY
TRBV27	many	AVTGQDYNEQF
TRBV29-1	many	SVEVRGYEQY
TRBV18	many	ASSRNKVSRTNTGELF
TRBV7-2	many	ASSRTQTGSNQPQH
TRBV7-2	many	ASSLGGERSNQPQH
TRBV20-1	-	SARRQGDSNQPQH
TRBV7-8	many	ASSLGLRDTFTDTQY
TRBV29-1	many	SVEVNYNEQF
TRBV7-2	many	ASRPQMNTEAF
TRBV29-1	many	SVEGGLNEKLF
TRBV6-2/TRBV6-3	many	ASSYGGAKSQETQY
TRBV27	many	ASSLRTVAANTEAF
TRBV6-2/TRBV6-3	many	ASRLSGTGSNYGYT
TRBV6-4	few	ASRDGDRGNEQY
TRBV12-3/TRBV12-4	many	ASSPLGGFYNSPLH
TRBV12-3/TRBV12-4	many	ASSQTSYSYEQY
TRBV6-5	few	ASRVDRGRFNSPLH